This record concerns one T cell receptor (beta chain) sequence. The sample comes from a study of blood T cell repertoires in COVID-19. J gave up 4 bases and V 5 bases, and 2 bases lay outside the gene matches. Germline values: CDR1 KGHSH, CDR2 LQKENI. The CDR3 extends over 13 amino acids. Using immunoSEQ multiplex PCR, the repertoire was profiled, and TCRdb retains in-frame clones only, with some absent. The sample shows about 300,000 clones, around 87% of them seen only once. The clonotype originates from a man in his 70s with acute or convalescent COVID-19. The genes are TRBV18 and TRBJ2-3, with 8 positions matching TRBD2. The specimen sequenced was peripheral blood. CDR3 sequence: CASSSTSADTQYF. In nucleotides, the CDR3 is TGTGCCAGCTCATCGACTAGCGCAGATACGCAGTATTTT.